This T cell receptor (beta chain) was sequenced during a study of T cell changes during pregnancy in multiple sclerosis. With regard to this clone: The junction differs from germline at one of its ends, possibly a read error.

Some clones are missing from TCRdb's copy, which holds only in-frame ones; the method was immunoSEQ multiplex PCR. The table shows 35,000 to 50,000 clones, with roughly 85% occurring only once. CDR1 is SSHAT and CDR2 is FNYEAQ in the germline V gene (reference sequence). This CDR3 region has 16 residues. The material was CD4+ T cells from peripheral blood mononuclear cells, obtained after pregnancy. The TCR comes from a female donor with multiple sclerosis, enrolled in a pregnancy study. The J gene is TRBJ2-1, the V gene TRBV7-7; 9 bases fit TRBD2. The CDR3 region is CASSLGPSGDYNEQFF. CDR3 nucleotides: TGTGCTAGCAGCTTAGGGCCTAGCGGGGACTACAATGAGCAGTTCTTC. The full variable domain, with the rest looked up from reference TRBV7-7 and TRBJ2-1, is GAGVSQSPRYKVTKRGQDVTLRCDPISSHATLYWYQQALGQGPEFLTYFNYEAQPDKSGLPSDRFSAERPEGSISTLTIQRTEQRDSAMYRCASSLGPSGDYNEQFFGPGTRLTVL.